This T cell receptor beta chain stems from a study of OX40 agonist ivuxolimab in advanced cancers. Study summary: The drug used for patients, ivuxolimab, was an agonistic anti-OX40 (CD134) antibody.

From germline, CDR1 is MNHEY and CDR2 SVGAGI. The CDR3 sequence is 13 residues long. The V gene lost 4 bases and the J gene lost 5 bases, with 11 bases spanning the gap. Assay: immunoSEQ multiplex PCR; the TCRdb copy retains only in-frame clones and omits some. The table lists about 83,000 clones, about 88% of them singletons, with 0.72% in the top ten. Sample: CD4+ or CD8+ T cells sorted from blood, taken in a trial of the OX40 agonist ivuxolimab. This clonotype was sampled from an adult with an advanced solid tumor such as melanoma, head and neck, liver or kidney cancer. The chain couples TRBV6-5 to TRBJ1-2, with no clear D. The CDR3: CASSFQEAYGYTF. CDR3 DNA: TGTGCCAGCAGTTTCCAGGAAGCATATGGCTACACCTTC.